What follows describes a single T cell receptor (beta chain). The source of the sample is a study of blood T cells in healthy people across ages. Sample-barcoded 5' priming and a J-beta primer mix drove a second PCR of roughly 7 to 11 cycles. The authors tagged each cDNA molecule using a template-switch adaptor with 12 random nucleotides. TCRdb used MiXCR to reprocess the 5' RACE reads, holding one entry per CDR3 protein. The sample contains some 370,000 distinct CDR3 sequences, 50% to 60% of which appear only once. The CDR3 consists of 16 residues. Per germline, CDR1 SGHRS and CDR2 YFSETQ. V was clipped by 4 bases and J by 0 bases; unmatched bases: 4. Ranging in age from roughly 6 to 100, the donors were healthy Caucasian individuals from Russia. Total RNA was isolated from each sample in quantities of at least 6 micrograms.

V is TRBV5-1 and J is TRBJ2-2, with 9 bases fitting TRBD1. The source is a man in his sixties in good health. Sequenced: blood. DNA for the CDR3: TGCGCCAGCAGCCTCTGGACAGGGGCGAACACCGGGGAGCTGTTTTTT. Translated: CASSLWTGANTGELFF.